This TCR beta chain was captured by sequencing in a study of Ad26.COV2.S vaccination and SARS-CoV-2 variants. On this clone: The antigen is not known.

This CDR3 is 16 amino acids long. The junction had 9 bases not matched to a gene; V was cut back by 4 bases and J by 1 base. The germline CDR1 and CDR2 sequences are SGHRS and YFSETQ. General observations from the study: Using TCR breadth and depth analyses may have led to underestimated total T cell responses.

The table came from immunoSEQ multiplex PCR; TCRdb's copy has only in-frame clones and leaves some out. This table has just under 250,000 clones, more than 75% appearing once. Treatment indicated: around 19 received Ad26.COV2.S at low or high dose, single or two shots; 5 received placebo; per-sample allocation not given. Following the first vaccine or placebo injection, samples were taken on day 63. An Ad26 vector carrying the Wuhan-strain SARS-CoV-2 spike served as the vaccine. This clonotype was obtained from a person aged 18-60 years who received the Ad26.COV2.S COVID-19 vaccine or a placebo. V gene TRBV5-1 combines with J gene TRBJ2-3; the match to TRBD2 covers 7 bases. The source was peripheral blood, collected in a trial of Ad26.COV2.S vaccine versus placebo. This CDR3 is CASSPTSLFRTDTQYF. In DNA form, the CDR3 reads TGCGCCAGCAGCCCGACTAGCCTCTTCCGCACAGATACGCAGTATTTT.